One sample yielded the 5 T cell receptor beta chains listed below, sequenced in a study of blood T cell repertoires in COVID-19. The table came from immunoSEQ multiplex PCR; TCRdb's copy has only in-frame clones and leaves some out. The repertoire holds about 50,000 clones, about four fifths seen once, with approximately 17% in the top ten. What was sequenced was peripheral blood. All receptors come from a man between 65 and 80 years old with active COVID-19.

This chain joins TRBV4-2 and TRBJ2-5; 12 bases line up with TRBD2. CDR3 size: 16 residues. The germline V gene has CDR1 LGHNA and CDR2 YNFKEQ. The V gene end was trimmed by 2 bases and the J gene end by 5 bases; junction bases not matched to a gene: 6. The CDR3 spells CASSQPLAGGKETQYF. As DNA, the CDR3 is TGTGCCAGCAGCCAACCGCTAGCGGGAGGGAAGGAGACCCAGTACTTC.

The DNA for the CDR3 is TGTGCCAGCAGCCTCCGGCGCGGGAGGGACGAGCAGTACTTC. It yields the protein CASSLRRGRDEQYF. This chain uses TRBV7-8 with TRBJ2-7; 9 nucleotides match TRBD2. V was pared by 5 bases and J by 5 bases, with 7 bases of the junction left unmatched. The CDR3 contains 14 residues. Per germline, CDR1 SGHVS and CDR2 FQNEAQ.

The V call is TRBV29-1, the J call TRBJ1-3; possibly TRBD1 for D (5 bases). This CDR3 has 11 residues. Per the germline V gene, CDR1 is SQVTM and CDR2 is ANQGSEA. V was trimmed by 4 bases and J by 4 bases, leaving 5 bases between them. Here the CDR3 DNA reads TGCAGCGTTGGGACAGGAAACACCATATATTTT. It yields the protein CSVGTGNTIYF.

This chain uses TRBV7-2 with TRBJ2-3; no reliable D call. The CDR3 spans 15 residues. Trimming cost V 2 bases and J 1 base, with 10 bases left between them. The germline V gene encodes CDR1 SGHTA and CDR2 FQGNSA. CDR3 nucleotides: TGTGCCAGCAGCTTACAACAGCCCGGCACAGATACGCAGTATTTT. Translating gives CASSLQQPGTDTQYF. The variable domain in full, completed from reference TRBV7-2 and TRBJ2-3, reads GAGVSQSPSNKVTEKGKDVELRCDPISGHTALYWYRQSLGQGLEFLIYFQGNSAPDKSGLPSDRFSAERTGGSVSTLTIQRTQQEDSAVYLCASSLQQPGTDTQYFGPGTRLTVL.

The chain's CDR3 is CAWSPTWGNTIYF. For the CDR3, the DNA is TGTGCCTGGAGTCCCACATGGGGAAACACCATATATTTT. The rearrangement uses TRBV30 and TRBJ1-3, with D hard to call. The CDR3 spans 13 residues. Germline CDR1 reads GTSNPN; CDR2 reads SVGIG (reference sequence). V dropped 2 bases and J dropped 4 bases, with 9 bases sitting between them.